Following are 29 T cell receptor beta chains from one sample sequenced in a study of blood T cell repertoires in COVID-19. The repertoire was sequenced with immunoSEQ multiplex PCR; TCRdb's copy has only in-frame clones and lacks some. The sample has roughly 220,000 clones; just under 85% are singletons. Sequencing was done on a sample of PBMCs or T cells enriched from blood (not recorded which). The receptor source for this set is a man in his forties who had recovered from COVID-19.

The rearrangement links TRBV28 to TRBJ2-3, with D perhaps matching TRBD2 (5 bases). V lost 7 bases to trimming and J lost 1 base, with 12 bases between them. Germline loops: CDR1 MDHEN, CDR2 SYDVKM. The CDR3 length is 14 residues. CDR3 coding DNA: TGTGCCAGCAATGGGGAGTTGGGCACAGATACGCAGTATTTT. This sequence encodes CASNGELGTDTQYF.

CDR3 nucleotides: TGTGCCAGCAGCTTAATGCAAGCAAACACTGAAGCTTTCTTT. It yields the protein CASSLMQANTEAFF. The rearrangement uses TRBV7-9 and TRBJ1-1; D remains ambiguous. Trimming pared 2 bases from V and 2 bases from J, leaving 9 bases between. Germline V gene lookup returns CDR1 SEHNR and CDR2 FQNEAQ (reference sequence). The CDR3 covers 14 residues.

The rearrangement joins TRBV9 to TRBJ1-6; unclear D gene. This CDR3 is built from 14 residues. Germline V lookup: CDR1 SGDLS, CDR2 YYNGEE. V was shortened by 2 bases and J by 8 bases, with 11 bases between the two germline ends. The CDR3 sequence: CASSVSPLYSPLHF. The CDR3 DNA sequence: TGTGCCAGCAGCGTTAGTCCACTTTATTCACCCCTCCACTTT.

This clone came up a few times. This chain connects TRBV5-5 to TRBJ2-7; TRBD2 might be the D (5 bases). CDR1 SGHKS and CDR2 YYEKEE come from the germline V gene (reference sequence). The length of the CDR3 is 15 residues. V was trimmed by 4 bases and J by 2 bases, leaving 16 bases between them. CDR3 DNA: TGTGCCAGCAGCCTCAAGGACTCCGGGGCCTACGAGCAGTACTTC. It codes for CASSLKDSGAYEQYF.

This sequence joins TRBV28 and TRBJ1-1, with D unclear. Germline-derived CDR1 and CDR2 are MDHEN and SYDVKM. Trimming removed 11 bases at V and 6 bases at J, with 19 bases between. The CDR3 totals 13 residues. This CDR3 is CAGSKEMVAEAFF. In DNA, the CDR3 is TGTGCCGGCTCCAAGGAGATGGTGGCTGAAGCTTTCTTT. The whole variable domain, remainder taken from reference TRBV28 and TRBJ1-1, is DVKVTQSSRYLVKRTGEKVFLECVQDMDHENMFWYRQDPGLGLRLIYFSYDVKMKEKGDIPEGYSVSREKKERFSLILESASTNQTSMYLCAGSKEMVAEAFFGQGTRLTVV.

The chain recombines TRBV5-1 with TRBJ2-1, with TRBD2 identical over 14 bases. Germline V gene sequence: CDR1 SGHRS, CDR2 YFSETQ. V trimming: 1 base; J trimming: 0 bases; junction bases outside the gene matches: 12. This CDR3 has 21 amino acids. The CDR3 protein is CASSLFSGLAGGRSSYNEQFF. The DNA of the CDR3 is TGCGCCAGCAGCTTGTTTAGTGGACTAGCGGGGGGCCGGAGCTCCTACAATGAGCAGTTCTTC.

The chain has TRBV7-2 and TRBJ2-4, with a weak D call TRBD1 (7 bases). V was cut by 5 bases and J by 13 bases, with 18 bases left in between. The CDR3 covers 13 residues. CDR1 and CDR2 (germline): SGHTA, FQGNSA. CDR3 amino acids: CASSPAGQLSQYF. The CDR3 bases are TGTGCCAGCAGCCCCGCGGGACAGCTCTCCCAGTACTTC.

V and J are TRBV30 and TRBJ1-2; D unclear. The germline V and J ends were trimmed by 4 bases and 6 bases, with 9 bases remaining between them. CDR1 and CDR2 from the germline V gene are GTSNPN and SVGIG (reference sequence). The CDR3 consists of 11 residues. The CDR3 nucleotides read TGTGCCTGGAACGAGAGGAATGGCTACACCTTC. It is translated as CAWNERNGYTF.

The chain employs TRBV3-1 (or the pseudogene TRBV3-2) and TRBJ2-7; no firm D call. CDR3 length: 14 amino acids. Trimming shortened V by 7 bases and J by 3 bases, and 16 bases separated the two germline ends. Germline V gene lookup returns CDR1 LGHDT and CDR2 YNNKEL (reference sequence). The CDR3 spells CASTFRCALYEQYF. The DNA for the CDR3 is TGTGCCAGCACCTTCCGGTGCGCTCTCTACGAGCAGTACTTC.

The chain uses TRBV15 and TRBJ1-4, with TRBD1 identical over 9 bases. The CDR3 has 18 residues. Per germline, CDR1 LNHNV and CDR2 YYDKDF (reference sequence). Trimming took 8 bases from V and 0 from J; bases not matched to a gene: 13. CDR3: CATPRPGGQGPTNEKLFF. The DNA of the CDR3 is TGTGCCACCCCCCGGCCCGGGGGACAGGGCCCAACTAATGAAAAACTGTTTTTT.

The chain couples TRBV6-5 to TRBJ2-1, with D tentatively TRBD1 (6 bases). Trimming removed 8 bases from V and 6 bases from J, with 20 bases in between. The germline V gene encodes CDR1 MNHEY and CDR2 SVGAGI. CDR3 length equals 15 residues. The CDR3 bases are TGTGCCAGCGGTATAAAGGGGGTGGTCCCCAATGAGCAGTTCTTC. Residues: CASGIKGVVPNEQFF.

This clone was detected ten times or more. The chain employs TRBV6-5 and TRBJ1-6; 10 nucleotides line up with TRBD1. Germline V gene lookup returns CDR1 MNHEY and CDR2 SVGAGI. Trimming cost V 7 bases and J 7 bases; bases outside gene matches: 7. The CDR3 is 15 amino acids. The CDR3 loop reads CASTRDRGNNSPLHF. The CDR3 DNA is TGTGCCAGCACCCGGGACAGGGGAAACAATTCACCCCTCCACTTT.

The chain carries TRBV9 and TRBJ1-6, with 10 bases matching TRBD1. CDR3 length: 14 amino acids. The V and J ends lost 4 bases and 10 bases, in that order; junction bases with no gene match: 5. CDR1 is SGDLS, CDR2 YYNGEE, per germline. CDR3 nucleotides: TGTGCCAGCAGCCCGGGGACAGGGGAATCACCCCTCCACTTT. Amino acid sequence: CASSPGTGESPLHF.

This clone was detected a few times. The chain combines TRBV11-2 with TRBJ1-6; maybe TRBD1 (5 bases). The V end was cut by 0 bases, the J end by 9 bases, with 6 bases between. Looked up from germline, CDR1 is SGHAT and CDR2 is FQNNGV. The length of the CDR3 is 13 residues. The chain's CDR3 is CASSLERGSPLHF. CDR3 nucleotide sequence: TGTGCCAGCAGCTTAGAAAGGGGTTCACCCCTCCACTTT. The full variable domain, rest sourced from reference TRBV11-2 and TRBJ1-6, is EAGVAQSPRYKIIEKRQSVAFWCNPISGHATLYWYQQILGQGPKLLIQFQNNGVVDDSQLPKDRFSAERLKGVDSTLKIQPAKLEDSAVYLCASSLERGSPLHFGNGTRLTVT.

V is TRBV5-1 and J is TRBJ1-1; D ambiguous. Deletions cut 6 bases from V and 7 bases from J, with 10 bases between. Germline CDR1 reads SGHRS; CDR2 reads YFSETQ. The CDR3 runs to 11 residues. This CDR3 reads CASKGEIEAFF. In nucleotides, the CDR3 is TGCGCCAGCAAGGGAGAGATTGAAGCTTTCTTT.

The V call is TRBV6-1, the J call TRBJ1-4; D remains ambiguous. The CDR3 spans 16 residues. V lost 2 bases, J lost 7 bases, and 17 bases lay in between. Germline-derived CDR1 and CDR2 are MNHNS and SASEGT. This CDR3 reads CASSEMAGLLPEKLFF. The CDR3 nucleotides read TGTGCCAGCAGTGAAATGGCAGGTCTTCTACCTGAAAAACTGTTTTTT.

This chain links TRBV7-3 with TRBJ2-3, with 7 bases matching TRBD2. Germline-derived CDR1 and CDR2 are SGHTA and FQGTGA. There are 13 residues in the CDR3. The V segment lost 1 base and the J segment 8 bases; nucleotides outside the gene matches: 3. CDR3 protein: CASSLSGGVTQYF. CDR3 sequence (DNA): TGTGCCAGCAGCTTAAGCGGGGGAGTTACGCAGTATTTT.

The chain combines TRBV10-3 with TRBJ1-1; 7 nucleotides match TRBD1. CDR3 length: 14 residues. The germline CDR1 and CDR2 sequences are ENHRY and SYGVKD. Trimming took 7 bases from V and 4 from J; bases not matched to a gene: 9. The chain's CDR3 is CAITLTGSSTEAFF. CDR3 DNA: TGTGCCATCACTTTGACAGGGTCGAGCACTGAAGCTTTCTTT.

V usage is TRBV7-9 and J usage is TRBJ2-3; 8 nucleotides line up with TRBD2. The CDR3 is 16 residues long. The V gene's germline CDR1 is SEHNR and CDR2 FQNEAQ (reference sequence). The V gene end was trimmed by 4 bases and the J gene end by 0 bases; junction bases not matched to a gene: 6. CDR3 DNA: TGTGCCAGCAGCTCCGGGGGGGGATTTAGCACAGATACGCAGTATTTT. It specifies CASSSGGGFSTDTQYF.

The chain employs TRBV19 and TRBJ2-1; perhaps TRBD2 as D (6 bases). There are 15 residues in the CDR3. Germline V CDR1 and CDR2: LNHDA, SQIVND (reference sequence). Trimming cost V 7 bases and J 4 bases, with 17 bases left between them. CDR3 in amino acids: CASTSLWGEYNEQFF. CDR3 nucleotide sequence: TGTGCCAGTACGAGCCTTTGGGGGGAATACAATGAGCAGTTCTTC.

The gene calls are TRBV11-1 and TRBJ2-2, with TRBD1 identical over 7 bases. Trimming cost V 0 bases and J 0 bases; bases outside gene matches: 1. This CDR3 spans 16 amino acids. The V gene's germline CDR1 is SGHAT and CDR2 FQDESV (reference sequence). CDR3 DNA: TGTGCCAGCAGCTTAGCGACAGGGCCGAACACCGGGGAGCTGTTTTTT. Its protein product is CASSLATGPNTGELFF.

The chain links TRBV19 to TRBJ1-2; D may be TRBD1 (6 bases). The CDR3 is 15 amino acids. V was shortened by 3 bases and J by 8 bases, with 19 bases between the two germline ends. Germline V gives CDR1 LNHDA, CDR2 SQIVND (reference sequence). CDR3 amino acids: CASSMAQGTRRGYTF. Here the CDR3 DNA reads TGTGCCAGTAGTATGGCTCAGGGGACACGACGAGGCTACACCTTC. The full variable domain, its missing parts supplied by reference TRBV19 and TRBJ1-2, is DGGITQSPKYLFRKEGQNVTLSCEQNLNHDAMYWYRQDPGQGLRLIYYSQIVNDFQKGDIAEGYSVSREKKESFPLTVTSAQKNPTAFYLCASSMAQGTRRGYTFGSGTRLTVV.

The V gene is TRBV5-1, the J gene TRBJ2-7; TRBD1 agrees at 9 bases. The CDR3 spans 15 residues. Trimming cost V 4 bases and J 6 bases; bases outside gene matches: 11. Germline-derived CDR1 and CDR2 are SGHRS and YFSETQ. The DNA of the CDR3 is TGCGCCAGCAGCCCGCGGACAGGGGACGGGGGCGAGCAGTACTTC. As protein: CASSPRTGDGGEQYF.

J is TRBJ1-2 and V is TRBV7-2, with D uncertain. Trimming removed 5 bases at V and 8 bases at J, with 18 bases between. CDR1 is SGHTA, CDR2 FQGNSA, per germline. CDR3 size: 14 residues. The CDR3 DNA follows: TGTGCCAGCAGCGGGAGAGGCGTCAAGGGAGGCTACACCTTC. Translated: CASSGRGVKGGYTF.

Concerning this clone: One junction end does not reproduce the germline sequence, and a read error may be involved. This chain connects TRBV2 to TRBJ2-7; TRBD2 matches at 10 bases. This CDR3 contains 15 residues. CDR1 and CDR2 (germline): SNHLY, FYNNEI. The DNA of the CDR3 is TGTGCCAGCAGAGAAGGTACTAGCGGGGCGTACGAGCAGTACTTC. Amino acids: CASREGTSGAYEQYF.

This clone was detected only a few times. The chain links TRBV7-3 to TRBJ2-1, with 10 bases identical to TRBD1. V shed 5 bases and J 10 bases; nucleotides not matched to a gene: 11. The germline V gene encodes CDR1 SGHTA and CDR2 FQGTGA. The CDR3 spans 15 residues. CDR3 sequence (DNA): TGTGCCAGCAGCAGGGGGACAGGGGAAATGGGAGAGCAGTTCTTC. Residues: CASSRGTGEMGEQFF.

The chain uses TRBV28 and TRBJ2-5; TRBD2 matches at 7 bases. The J segment lost 4 bases and the V segment lost 1 base, leaving 9 bases of the junction unmatched. The CDR3 covers 16 residues. Germline CDR1 is MDHEN and CDR2 is SYDVKM. CDR3 amino acids: CASSLSGGGRGETQYF. The DNA for the CDR3 is TGTGCCAGCAGTTTATCGGGCGGGGGAAGGGGAGAGACCCAGTACTTC.

The gene calls are TRBV5-1 and TRBJ2-5; TRBD1 matches at 8 bases. The CDR3 has 15 residues. Germline CDR1 reads SGHRS; CDR2 reads YFSETQ. Trimming at V came to 4 bases and at J to 3 bases, leaving 8 bases not matched to a gene. In DNA, the CDR3 is TGCGCCAGCAGCGCCGGGGACAGGAAAGAAGAGACCCAGTACTTC. It is translated as CASSAGDRKEETQYF.

CDR3 DNA: TGTGCCAGCTCACTTACCGGGGGGACGGGCAATCAGCCCCAGCATTTT. Amino acids: CASSLTGGTGNQPQHF. The chain couples TRBV18 to TRBJ1-5; a weak D match, TRBD1 (5 bases). The CDR3 has 16 amino acids. The V end was cut by 4 bases, the J end by 2 bases, with 15 bases between. CDR1 and CDR2 (germline): KGHSH, LQKENI.